The clone carrying this T cell receptor (beta chain) was picked up a small number of times. The antigen remains undetermined. Trimming removed 1 base from V and 4 bases from J; junction bases left unmatched: 3. This CDR3 region has 15 residues. CDR1 LGHNA and CDR2 YNFKEQ come from the germline V gene. TCRdb fed the reads into MiXCR, producing one record per CDR3 protein. Of 650,000 to 850,000 distinct CDR3 sequences in the sample, 25% to 35% were seen once. The data were obtained in a study of T cell repertoires in cytomegalovirus infection. Study information: Recently identified HLA-C-restricted CMV epitopes were among the peptides used. Both a matching HLA type and CMV infection were indicated by public TCR beta signatures. Study-level points and caveats: People with CMV and the relevant HLA were identified by cumulative public TCR beta family frequency.

The source was cultured CD8+ T cells from PBMCs, collected from culture after CMV antigen stimulation. V is TRBV4-2 and J is TRBJ1-1; TRBD1 aligns across 10 bases. This TCR derives from a human donor in good health (CMV status not recorded). Some clones in this sample may be carry-over from other donors' samples. As DNA, the CDR3 is TGTGCCAGCAGCCAAGCCCGGACAGGGGGCACTGAAGCTTTCTTT. As protein: CASSQARTGGTEAFF.